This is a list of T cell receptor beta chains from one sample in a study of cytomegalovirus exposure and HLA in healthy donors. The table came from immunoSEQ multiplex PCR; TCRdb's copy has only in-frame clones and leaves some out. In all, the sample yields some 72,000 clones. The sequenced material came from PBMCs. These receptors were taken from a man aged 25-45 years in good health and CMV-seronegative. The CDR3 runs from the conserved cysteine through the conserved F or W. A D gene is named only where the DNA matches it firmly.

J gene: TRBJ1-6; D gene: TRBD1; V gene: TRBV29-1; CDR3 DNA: TGCAGCGTCGGACAGGGGCTGGGTTCACCCCTCCACTTT; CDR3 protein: CSVGQGLGSPLHF
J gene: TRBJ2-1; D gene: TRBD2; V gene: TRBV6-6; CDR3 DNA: TGTGCCACCATCCAGACTAGCGGGAGAGGTGAGCAGTTCTTC; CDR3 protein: CATIQTSGRGEQFF
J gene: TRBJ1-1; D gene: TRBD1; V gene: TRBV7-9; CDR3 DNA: TGTGCCAGCAGCCCCTGGGACAGGGGGCTTATTGCAGAAGCTTTCTTT; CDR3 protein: CASSPWDRGLIAEAFF
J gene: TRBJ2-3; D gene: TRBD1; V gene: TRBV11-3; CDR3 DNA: TGTGCCAGCAGCCTAGGACAGGGGGAGTTTGAGACGCAGTATTTT; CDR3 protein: CASSLGQGEFETQYF
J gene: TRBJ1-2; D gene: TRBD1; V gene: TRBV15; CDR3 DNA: TGTGCCACCAGCAGAGGGGTGGGACAGTACGGCTATGGCTACACCTTC; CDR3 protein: CATSRGVGQYGYGYTF
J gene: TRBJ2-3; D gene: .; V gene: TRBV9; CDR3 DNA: TGTGCCAGCAACTCAATGGGACTTTCAGATACGCAGTATTTT; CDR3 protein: CASNSMGLSDTQYF
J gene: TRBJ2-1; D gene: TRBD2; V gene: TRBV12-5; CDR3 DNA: TGTGCTAGTGGGCTACTCTCGGGGGGAGGGGTAAATGAGCAGTTCTTC; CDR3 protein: CASGLLSGGGVNEQFF
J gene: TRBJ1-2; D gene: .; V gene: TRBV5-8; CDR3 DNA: TGTGCCAGCAGCTTTGGCCTCGCTGGCTATGGCTACACCTTC; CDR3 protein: CASSFGLAGYGYTF
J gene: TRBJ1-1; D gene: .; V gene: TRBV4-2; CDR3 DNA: TGTGCCAGCAGCCAAGAACACGGGGGACTCCTCACTGAAGCTTTCTTT; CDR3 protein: CASSQEHGGLLTEAFF
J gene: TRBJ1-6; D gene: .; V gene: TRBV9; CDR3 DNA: TGTGCCAGCAGCGCAGACAGTTTTGGACCCCTCCACTTT; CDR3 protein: CASSADSFGPLHF
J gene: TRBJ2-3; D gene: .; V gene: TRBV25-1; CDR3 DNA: TGTGCCAGCAGACCGGGACTTCGCACAGATACGCAGTATTTT; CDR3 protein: CASRPGLRTDTQYF
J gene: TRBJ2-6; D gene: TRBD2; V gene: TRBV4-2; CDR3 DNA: TGTGCCAGCAGCCATGCTGCCCCGACTAGCGGGACTATCTCTGGGGCCAACGTCCTGACTTTC; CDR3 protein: CASSHAAPTSGTISGANVLTF
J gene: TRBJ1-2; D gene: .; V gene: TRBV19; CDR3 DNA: TGTGCCAGTAGTACCCCGCGGGCTGGTGGCTACACCTTC; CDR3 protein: CASSTPRAGGYTF
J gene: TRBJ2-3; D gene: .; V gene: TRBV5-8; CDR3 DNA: TGTGCCAGCAGCTTGGGAGCGGGCTTAAACCCTAGCACAGATACGCAGTATTTT; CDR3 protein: CASSLGAGLNPSTDTQYF
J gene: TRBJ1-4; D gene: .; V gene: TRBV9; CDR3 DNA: TGTGCCAGCAGCGTAGCCGCAGGGACAACTAATGAAAAACTGTTTTTT; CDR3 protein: CASSVAAGTTNEKLFF
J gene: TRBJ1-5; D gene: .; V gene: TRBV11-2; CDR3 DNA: TGTGCCAGCAGCCTGGACACGAATCAGCCCCAGCATTTT; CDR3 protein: CASSLDTNQPQHF
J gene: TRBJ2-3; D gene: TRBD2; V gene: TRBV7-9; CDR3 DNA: TGTGCCAGCAGCTTAGGTACTAGCGGGGGGGCATTGGATACGCAGTATTTT; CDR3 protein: CASSLGTSGGALDTQYF
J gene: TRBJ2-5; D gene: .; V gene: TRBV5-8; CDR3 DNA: TGTGCCAGCAGCTTGGGGGGCGGCCAAGAGACCCAGTACTTC; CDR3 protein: CASSLGGGQETQYF
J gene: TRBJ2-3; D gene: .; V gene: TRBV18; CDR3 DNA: TGTGCCAGCCGCCTCGGTCCGGCAGATACGCAGTATTTT; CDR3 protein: CASRLGPADTQYF
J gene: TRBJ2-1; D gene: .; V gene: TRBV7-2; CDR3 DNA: TGTGCCAGCAAACCGACCAGGGGCTCCTACAATGAGCAGTTCTTC; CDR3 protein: CASKPTRGSYNEQFF
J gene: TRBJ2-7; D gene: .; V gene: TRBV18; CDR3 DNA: TGTGCCAGCTCACCCAACAGGGAAGGGCGCGAGCAGTACTTC; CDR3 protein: CASSPNREGREQYF
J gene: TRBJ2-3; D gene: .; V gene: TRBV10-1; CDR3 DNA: TGCGCCAGCAGGGTCGAGTTGCCAGATACGCAGTATTTT; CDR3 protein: CASRVELPDTQYF
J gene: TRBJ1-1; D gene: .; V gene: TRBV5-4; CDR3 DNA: TGTGCCAGCAGCTTCCCTCAACAGGAGATCTATGAAGCTTTCTTT; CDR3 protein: CASSFPQQEIYEAFF
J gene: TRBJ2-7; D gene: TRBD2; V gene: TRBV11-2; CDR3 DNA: TGTGCCAGCAGCTTAGTATTGCGGGAGGGCGCCTACGAGCAGTACTTC; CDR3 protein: CASSLVLREGAYEQYF
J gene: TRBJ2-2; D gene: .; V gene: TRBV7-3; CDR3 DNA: TGTGCCAGCAGCTTAAGAAGGGAGAGGGAGCTGTTTTTT; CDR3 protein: CASSLRRERELFF
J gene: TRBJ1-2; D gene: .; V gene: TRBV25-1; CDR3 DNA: TGTGCCAGCAGTGAATATGAACCGGGGATCTATGGCTACACCTTC; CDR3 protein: CASSEYEPGIYGYTF
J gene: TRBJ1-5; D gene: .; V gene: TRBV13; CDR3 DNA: TGTGCCAGCAGCCTTAAGAGGGTGGGAAGAGGCAATCAGCCCCAGCATTTT; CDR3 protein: CASSLKRVGRGNQPQHF
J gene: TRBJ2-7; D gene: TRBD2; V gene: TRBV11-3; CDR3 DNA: TGTGCCAGCAGCTTCACCCTAGCGGGGAACTCCTACGAGCAGTACTTC; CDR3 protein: CASSFTLAGNSYEQYF
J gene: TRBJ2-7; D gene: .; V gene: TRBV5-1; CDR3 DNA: TGCGCCAGCAGCTTGGCCAATGAGGTCCCCGAGCAGTACTTC; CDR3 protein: CASSLANEVPEQYF
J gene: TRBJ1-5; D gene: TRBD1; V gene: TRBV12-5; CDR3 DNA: TGTGCTAGTGGAACAACAGGGGGTGACAATCAGCCCCAGCATTTT; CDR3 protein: CASGTTGGDNQPQHF
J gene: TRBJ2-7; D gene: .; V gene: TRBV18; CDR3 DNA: TGTGCCAGCTCACCCTATACAGGGTACCACGAGCAGTACTTC; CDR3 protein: CASSPYTGYHEQYF
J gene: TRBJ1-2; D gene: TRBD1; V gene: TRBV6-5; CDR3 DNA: TGTGCCAGCAGTTGGGGGGGACAGGGATATGGCTACACCTTC; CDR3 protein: CASSWGGQGYGYTF
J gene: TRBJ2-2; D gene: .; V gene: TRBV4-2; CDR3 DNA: TGTGCCAGCAGCCAAGAGGTCCACAGGGTTTACACCGGGGAGCTGTTTTTT; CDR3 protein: CASSQEVHRVYTGELFF
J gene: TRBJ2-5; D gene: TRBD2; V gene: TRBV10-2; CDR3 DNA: TGCGCCAGCAGTAGCGGGGGAGGAGAGACCCAGTACTTC; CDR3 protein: CASSSGGGETQYF
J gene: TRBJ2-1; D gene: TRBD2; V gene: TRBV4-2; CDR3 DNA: TGTGCCAGCAGCCAGGCTAGCGGGAGCTCCTACAATGAGCAGTTCTTC; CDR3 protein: CASSQASGSSYNEQFF
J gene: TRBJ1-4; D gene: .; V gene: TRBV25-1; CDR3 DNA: TGTGCCAGCAGCGGCGGGTGGGAAAAACTGTTTTTT; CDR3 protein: CASSGGWEKLFF
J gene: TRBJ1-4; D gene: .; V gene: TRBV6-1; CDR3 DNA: TGTGCCAGCAGTGACCTATATGAAAAACTGTTTTTT; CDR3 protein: CASSDLYEKLFF
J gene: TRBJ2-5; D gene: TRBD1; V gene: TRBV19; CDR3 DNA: TGTGCCAGTAGTCCGACGGGACAGGGGGCTGTGGGGAAAGAGACCCAGTACTTC; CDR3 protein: CASSPTGQGAVGKETQYF
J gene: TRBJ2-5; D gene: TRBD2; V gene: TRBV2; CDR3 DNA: TGTGCCAGCAGTGGTCGTCTAGCGGGAGGCTGGGAGACCCAGTACTTC; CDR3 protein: CASSGRLAGGWETQYF
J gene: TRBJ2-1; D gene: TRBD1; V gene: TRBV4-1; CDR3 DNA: TGCGCCAGCAGCGGGACAGGGGGCACGTATGAGCAGTTCTTC; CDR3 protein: CASSGTGGTYEQFF
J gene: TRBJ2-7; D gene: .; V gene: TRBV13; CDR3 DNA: TGTGCCAGCAGCTTAGGTGAGAGGTACGAGCAGTACTTC; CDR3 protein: CASSLGERYEQYF
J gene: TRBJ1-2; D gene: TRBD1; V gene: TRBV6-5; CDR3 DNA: TGTGCCAGCAGTTCCACAGGGGGCCCTTATGGCTACACCTTC; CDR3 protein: CASSSTGGPYGYTF
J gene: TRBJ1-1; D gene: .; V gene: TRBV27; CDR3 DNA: TGTGCCAGCAGTTTATCAGGGGGGGCGAGCACTGAAGCTTTCTTT; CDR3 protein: CASSLSGGASTEAFF
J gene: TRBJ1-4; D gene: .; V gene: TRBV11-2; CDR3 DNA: TGTGCCAGCAGCTTAGTAGCCAGGGGAAAACTGTTTTTT; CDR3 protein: CASSLVARGKLFF
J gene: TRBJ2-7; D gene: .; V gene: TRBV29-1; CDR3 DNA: TGCAGCGTCACAGTTGGATCCTACGAGCAGTACTTC; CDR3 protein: CSVTVGSYEQYF
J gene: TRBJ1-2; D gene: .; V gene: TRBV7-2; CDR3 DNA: TGTGCCAGCAGTTCTCAGTGGGGGGGTTCCTATGGCTACACCTTC; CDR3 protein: CASSSQWGGSYGYTF
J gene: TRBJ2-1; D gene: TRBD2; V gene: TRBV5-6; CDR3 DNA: TGTGCCAGCAGCCCCTGGCCCCCGGGAGGGGGGTACAATGAGCAGTTCTTC; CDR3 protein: CASSPWPPGGGYNEQFF
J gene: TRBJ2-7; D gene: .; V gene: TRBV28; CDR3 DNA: TGTGCCAGCAGCCCTCCCGGGACACTAAGTACCTACGAGCAGTACTTC; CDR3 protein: CASSPPGTLSTYEQYF